Sequencing of this T cell receptor beta chain was carried out in a study of shared clonotypes between healthy human individuals. Clones were sequenced by immunoSEQ multiplex PCR, and TCRdb holds only the in-frame ones, with some missing. The repertoire holds around 940,000 clones, 76% seen once, with roughly 1.5% in the top ten. V shed 1 base, J shed 6 bases, and the junction held 2 bases outside the gene matches. Germline CDR1 is LNHNV and CDR2 is YYDKDF (reference sequence). The CDR3 has 14 residues. Adult donors, all healthy and HIV-negative, had no recent acute infections or vaccinations. This sequence was found in a man between 18 and 29 years old in good health. The rearrangement joins TRBV15 to TRBJ2-1, with 8 bases that match TRBD2. Sequencing input: memory CD4+ T cells sorted from blood. The subset denotes: CD45RA-negative fraction. The CDR3 here is CATSRVGGANEQFF. The CDR3, as DNA: TGTGCCACCAGCAGAGTCGGGGGGGCCAATGAGCAGTTCTTC.